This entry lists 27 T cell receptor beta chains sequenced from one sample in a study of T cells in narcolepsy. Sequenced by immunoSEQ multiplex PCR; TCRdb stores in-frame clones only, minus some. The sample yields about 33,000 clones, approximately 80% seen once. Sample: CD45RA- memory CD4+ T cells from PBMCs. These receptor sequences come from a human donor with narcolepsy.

CDR3 residues: CASSVAGAGKSSYNEQFF. The CDR3 nucleotides read TGTGCCAGCAGCGTAGCTGGGGCAGGAAAGAGCTCCTACAATGAGCAGTTCTTC. The chain links TRBV9 to TRBJ2-1, with a possible D match to TRBD1 (5 bases). Trimming removed 0 bases at V and 0 bases at J, with 16 bases between. CDR1 and CDR2 (germline): SGDLS, YYNGEE. The CDR3 length is 18 residues.

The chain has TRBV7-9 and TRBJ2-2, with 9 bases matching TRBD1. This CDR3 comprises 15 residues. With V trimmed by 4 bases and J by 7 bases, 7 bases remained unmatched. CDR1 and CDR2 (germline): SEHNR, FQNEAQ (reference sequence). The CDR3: CASSSGTGTRGELFF. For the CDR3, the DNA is TGTGCCAGCAGCTCCGGGACAGGGACTCGCGGGGAGCTGTTTTTT.

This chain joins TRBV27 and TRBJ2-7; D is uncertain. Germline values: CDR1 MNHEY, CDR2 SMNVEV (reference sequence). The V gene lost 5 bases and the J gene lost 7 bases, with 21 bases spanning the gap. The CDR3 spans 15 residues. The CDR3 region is CASSPEGPTLREQYF. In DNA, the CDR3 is TGTGCCAGCAGTCCGGAAGGACCAACCCTTAGAGAGCAGTACTTC.

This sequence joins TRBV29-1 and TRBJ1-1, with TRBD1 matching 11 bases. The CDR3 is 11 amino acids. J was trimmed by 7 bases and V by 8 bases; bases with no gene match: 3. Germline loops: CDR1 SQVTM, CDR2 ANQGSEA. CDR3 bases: TGCAGCTGGACAGGGGGCGGTGAAGCTTTCTTT. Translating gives CSWTGGGEAFF.

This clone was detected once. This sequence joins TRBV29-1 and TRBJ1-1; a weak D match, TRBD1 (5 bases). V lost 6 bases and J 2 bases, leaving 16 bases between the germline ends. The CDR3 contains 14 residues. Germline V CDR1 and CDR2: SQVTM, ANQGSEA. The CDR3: CSVEQAAGNTEAFF. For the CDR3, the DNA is TGCAGCGTGGAACAGGCCGCGGGAAACACTGAAGCTTTCTTT.

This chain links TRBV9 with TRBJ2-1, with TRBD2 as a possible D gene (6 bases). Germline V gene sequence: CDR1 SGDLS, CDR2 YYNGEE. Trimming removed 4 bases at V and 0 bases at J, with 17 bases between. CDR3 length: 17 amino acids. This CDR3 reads CASSTVGGASSYNEQFF. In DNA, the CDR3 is TGTGCCAGCAGCACCGTGGGCGGGGCCAGCTCCTACAATGAGCAGTTCTTC.

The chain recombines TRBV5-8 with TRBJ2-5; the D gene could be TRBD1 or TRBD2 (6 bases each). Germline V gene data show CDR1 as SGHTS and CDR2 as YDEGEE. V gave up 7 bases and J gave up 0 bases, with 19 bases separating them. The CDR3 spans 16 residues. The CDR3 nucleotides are TGTGCCAGCGCTGATGGACAGACTAGATACCAAGAGACCCAGTACTTC. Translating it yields CASADGQTRYQETQYF.

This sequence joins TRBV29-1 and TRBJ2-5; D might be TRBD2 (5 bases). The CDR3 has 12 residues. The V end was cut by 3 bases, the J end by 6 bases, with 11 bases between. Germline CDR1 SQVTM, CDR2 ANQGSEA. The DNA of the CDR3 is TGCAGCGTTGAGCGCGAGGGAAAGACCCAGTACTTC. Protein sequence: CSVEREGKTQYF.

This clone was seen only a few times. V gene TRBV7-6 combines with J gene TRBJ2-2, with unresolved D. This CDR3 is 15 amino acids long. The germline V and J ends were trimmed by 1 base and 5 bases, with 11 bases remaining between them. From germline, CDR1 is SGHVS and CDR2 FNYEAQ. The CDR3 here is CASSLGDFLTGELFF. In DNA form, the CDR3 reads TGTGCCAGCAGCTTAGGAGACTTCCTTACCGGGGAGCTGTTTTTT.

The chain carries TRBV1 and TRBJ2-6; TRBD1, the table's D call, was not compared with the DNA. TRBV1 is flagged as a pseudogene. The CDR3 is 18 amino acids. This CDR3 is CTSRVQGLCKSRANVLTF. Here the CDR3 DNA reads TGCACCAGCAGAGTACAGGGTTTGTGCAAAAGTCGGGCCAACGTCCTGACTTTC.

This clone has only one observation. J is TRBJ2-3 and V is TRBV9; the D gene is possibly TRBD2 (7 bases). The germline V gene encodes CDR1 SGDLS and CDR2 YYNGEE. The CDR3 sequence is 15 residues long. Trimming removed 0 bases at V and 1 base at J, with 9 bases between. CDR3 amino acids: CASSVVGGGTDTQYF. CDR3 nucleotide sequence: TGTGCCAGCAGCGTAGTAGGGGGGGGCACAGATACGCAGTATTTT.

The CDR3 nucleotides read TGTGCCAGCAGCCTAGGTCCGGGGGGGCCGGTTGAGCAGTTCTTC. It yields the protein CASSLGPGGPVEQFF. The rearrangement joins TRBV9 to TRBJ2-1; TRBD2 matches at 8 bases. Germline CDR1 and CDR2: SGDLS and YYNGEE. The CDR3 totals 15 residues. V was pared by 4 bases and J by 9 bases, with 12 bases of the junction left unmatched.

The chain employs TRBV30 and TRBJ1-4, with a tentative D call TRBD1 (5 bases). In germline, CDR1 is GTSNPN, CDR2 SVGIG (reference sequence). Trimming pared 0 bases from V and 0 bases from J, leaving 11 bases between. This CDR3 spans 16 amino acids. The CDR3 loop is CAWSVGGTATNEKLFF. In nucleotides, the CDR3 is TGTGCCTGGAGTGTCGGGGGAACTGCAACTAATGAAAAACTGTTTTTT.

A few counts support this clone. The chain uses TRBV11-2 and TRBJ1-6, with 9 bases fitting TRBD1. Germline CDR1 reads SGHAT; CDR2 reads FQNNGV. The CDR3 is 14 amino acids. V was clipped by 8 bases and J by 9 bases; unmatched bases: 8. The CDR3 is CASRSQGAGSPLHF. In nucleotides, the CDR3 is TGTGCCAGCCGCTCACAGGGGGCGGGTTCACCCCTCCACTTT.

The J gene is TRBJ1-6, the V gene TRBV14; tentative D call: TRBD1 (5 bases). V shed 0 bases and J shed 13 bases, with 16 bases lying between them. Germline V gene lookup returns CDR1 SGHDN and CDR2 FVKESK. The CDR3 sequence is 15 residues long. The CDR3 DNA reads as TGTGCCAGCAGCCAAGATTGGGGCCCTGGGGCGCCCCTCCACTTT. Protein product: CASSQDWGPGAPLHF.

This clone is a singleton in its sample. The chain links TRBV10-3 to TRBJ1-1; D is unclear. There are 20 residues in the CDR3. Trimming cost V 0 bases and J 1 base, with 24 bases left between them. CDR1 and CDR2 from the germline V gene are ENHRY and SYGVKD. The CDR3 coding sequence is TGTGCCATCAGTGAGTCGGGCAGGTGGGGTGATATAGGTCGGAACACTGAAGCTTTCTTT. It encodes CAISESGRWGDIGRNTEAFF.

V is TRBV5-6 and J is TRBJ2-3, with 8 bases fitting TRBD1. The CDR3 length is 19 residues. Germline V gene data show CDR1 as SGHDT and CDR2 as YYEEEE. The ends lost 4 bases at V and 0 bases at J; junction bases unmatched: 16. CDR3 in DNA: TGTGCCAGCAGCGATCGAAGGACAGGGCTTAAACTTAGCACAGATACGCAGTATTTT. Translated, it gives CASSDRRTGLKLSTDTQYF.

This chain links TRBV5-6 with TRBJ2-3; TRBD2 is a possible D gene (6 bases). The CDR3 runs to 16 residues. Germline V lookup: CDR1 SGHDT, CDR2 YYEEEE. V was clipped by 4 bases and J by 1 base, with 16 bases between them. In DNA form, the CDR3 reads TGTGCCAGCAGCCCCGCGGGGCTCGGTCGCACAGATACGCAGTATTTT. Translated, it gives CASSPAGLGRTDTQYF. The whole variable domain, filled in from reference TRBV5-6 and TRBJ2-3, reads DAGVTQSPTHLIKTRGQQVTLRCSPKSGHDTVSWYQQALGQGPQFIFQYYEEEERQRGNFPDRFSGHQFPNYSSELNVNALLLGDSALYLCASSPAGLGRTDTQYFGPGTRLTVL.

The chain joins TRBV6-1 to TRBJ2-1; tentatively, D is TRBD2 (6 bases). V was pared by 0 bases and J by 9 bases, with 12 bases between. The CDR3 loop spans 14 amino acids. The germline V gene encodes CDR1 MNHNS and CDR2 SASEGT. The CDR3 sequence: CASSEALRRGEQFF. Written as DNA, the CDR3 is TGTGCCAGCAGTGAAGCGCTTCGGAGGGGTGAGCAGTTCTTC.

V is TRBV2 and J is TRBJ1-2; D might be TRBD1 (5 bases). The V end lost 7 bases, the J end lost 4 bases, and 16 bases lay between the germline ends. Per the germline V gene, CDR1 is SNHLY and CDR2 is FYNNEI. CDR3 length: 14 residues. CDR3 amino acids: CASNTGRVSYGYTF. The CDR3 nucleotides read TGTGCCAGCAATACGGGACGAGTAAGCTATGGCTACACCTTC. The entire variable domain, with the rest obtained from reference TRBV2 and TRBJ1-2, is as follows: EPEVTQTPSHQVTQMGQEVILRCVPISNHLYFYWYRQILGQKVEFLVSFYNNEISEKSEIFDDQFSVERPDGSNFTLKIRSTKLEDSAMYFCASNTGRVSYGYTFGSGTRLTVV.

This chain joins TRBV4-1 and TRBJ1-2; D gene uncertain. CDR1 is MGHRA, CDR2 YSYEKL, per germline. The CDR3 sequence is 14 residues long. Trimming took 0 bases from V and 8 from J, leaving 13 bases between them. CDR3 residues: CASSQDIATRGYTF. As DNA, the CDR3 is TGCGCCAGCAGCCAAGATATCGCAACGAGGGGCTACACCTTC.

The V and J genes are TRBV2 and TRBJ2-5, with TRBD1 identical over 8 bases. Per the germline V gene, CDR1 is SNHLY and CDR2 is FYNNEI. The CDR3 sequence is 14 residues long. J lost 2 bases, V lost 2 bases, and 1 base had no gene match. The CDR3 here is CASSENRGQETQYF. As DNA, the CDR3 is TGTGCCAGCAGTGAAAACAGGGGGCAAGAGACCCAGTACTTC.

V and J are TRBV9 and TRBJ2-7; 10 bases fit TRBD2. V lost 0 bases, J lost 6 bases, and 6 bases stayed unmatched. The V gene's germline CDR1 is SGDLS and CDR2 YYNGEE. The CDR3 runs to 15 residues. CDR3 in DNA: TGTGCCAGCAGCGTAGGAAGCGGGGGGGCCGCCGAGCAGTACTTC. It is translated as CASSVGSGGAAEQYF.

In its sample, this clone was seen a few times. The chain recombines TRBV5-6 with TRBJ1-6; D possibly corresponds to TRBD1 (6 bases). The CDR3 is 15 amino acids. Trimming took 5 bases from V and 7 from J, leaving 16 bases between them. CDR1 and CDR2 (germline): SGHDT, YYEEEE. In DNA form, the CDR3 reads TGTGCCAGCAGGTTAAGAGCAGGGACAAATTCACCCCTCCACTTT. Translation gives CASRLRAGTNSPLHF.

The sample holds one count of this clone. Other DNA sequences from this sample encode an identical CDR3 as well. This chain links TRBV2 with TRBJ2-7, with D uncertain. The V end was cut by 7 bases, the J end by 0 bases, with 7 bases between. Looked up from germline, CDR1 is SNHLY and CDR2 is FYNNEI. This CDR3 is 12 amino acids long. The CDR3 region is CASTGRSYEQYF. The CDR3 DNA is TGTGCCAGCACAGGACGCTCCTACGAGCAGTACTTC.

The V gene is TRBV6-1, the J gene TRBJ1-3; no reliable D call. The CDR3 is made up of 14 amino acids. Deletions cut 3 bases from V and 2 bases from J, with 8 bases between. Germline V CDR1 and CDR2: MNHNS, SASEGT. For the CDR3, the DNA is TGTGCCAGCAGTGACTCGGGAGCTGGAAACACCATATATTTT. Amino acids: CASSDSGAGNTIYF.

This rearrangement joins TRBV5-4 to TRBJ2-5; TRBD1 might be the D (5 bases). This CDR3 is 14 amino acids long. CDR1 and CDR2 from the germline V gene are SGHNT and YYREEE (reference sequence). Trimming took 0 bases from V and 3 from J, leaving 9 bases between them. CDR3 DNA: TGTGCCAGCAGCTTGGAGGACACTAAAGAGACCCAGTACTTC. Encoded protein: CASSLEDTKETQYF.